This T cell receptor (beta chain) comes out of a study of T cell responses to AZD1222 COVID-19 vaccine. Sequencing used immunoSEQ multiplex PCR; TCRdb keeps in-frame clones, though not all of them. The data hold 150,000 or so clones, with approximately 90% observed a single time. This CDR3 comprises 12 residues. Germline CDR1 SNHLY, CDR2 FYNNEI. The V end was cut by 2 bases, the J end by 6 bases, with 8 bases between. The sequencing used peripheral blood, collected on day 0 of AZD1222 vaccination. The chain links TRBV2 to TRBJ2-7; D gene uncertain. The receptor comes from an adult in good health. This CDR3 is CASSERVGEQYF. As DNA, the CDR3 is TGTGCCAGCAGTGAAAGGGTAGGCGAGCAGTACTTC.